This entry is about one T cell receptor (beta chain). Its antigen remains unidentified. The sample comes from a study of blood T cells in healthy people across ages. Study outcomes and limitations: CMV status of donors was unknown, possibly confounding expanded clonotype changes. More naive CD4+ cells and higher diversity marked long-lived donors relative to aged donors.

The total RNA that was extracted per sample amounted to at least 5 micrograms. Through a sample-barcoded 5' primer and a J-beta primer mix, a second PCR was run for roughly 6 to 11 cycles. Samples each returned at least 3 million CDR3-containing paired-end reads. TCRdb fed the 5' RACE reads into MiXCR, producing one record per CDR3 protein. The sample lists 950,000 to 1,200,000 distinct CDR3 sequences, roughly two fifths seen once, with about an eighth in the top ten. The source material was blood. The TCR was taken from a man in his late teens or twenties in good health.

In DNA, the CDR3 is TGTGCCAGCAGCTCGGGTCCAGGTGGCTACACCTTC. This sequence encodes CASSSGPGGYTF. This chain connects TRBV12-3 or TRBV12-4 to TRBJ1-2, with unresolved D. The V end lost 6 bases, the J end lost 7 bases, and 12 bases lay between the germline ends. The CDR3 spans 12 residues.